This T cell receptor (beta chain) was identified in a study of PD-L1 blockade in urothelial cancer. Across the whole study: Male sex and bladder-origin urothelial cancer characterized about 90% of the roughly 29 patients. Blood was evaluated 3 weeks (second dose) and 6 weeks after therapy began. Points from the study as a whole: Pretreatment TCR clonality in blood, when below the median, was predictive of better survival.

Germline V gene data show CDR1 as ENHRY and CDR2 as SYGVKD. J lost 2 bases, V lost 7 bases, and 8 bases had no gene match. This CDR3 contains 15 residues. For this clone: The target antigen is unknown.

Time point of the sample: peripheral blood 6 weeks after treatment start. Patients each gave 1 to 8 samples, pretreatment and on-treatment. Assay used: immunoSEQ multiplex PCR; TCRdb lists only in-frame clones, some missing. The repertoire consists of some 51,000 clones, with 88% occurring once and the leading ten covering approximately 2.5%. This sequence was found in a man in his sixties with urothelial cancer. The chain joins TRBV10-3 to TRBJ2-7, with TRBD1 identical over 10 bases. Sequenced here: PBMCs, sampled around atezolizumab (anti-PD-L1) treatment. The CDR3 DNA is TGTGCCATCAAGACCGGGACAGGGGAAGCCTACGAGCAGTACTTC. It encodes CAIKTGTGEAYEQYF.